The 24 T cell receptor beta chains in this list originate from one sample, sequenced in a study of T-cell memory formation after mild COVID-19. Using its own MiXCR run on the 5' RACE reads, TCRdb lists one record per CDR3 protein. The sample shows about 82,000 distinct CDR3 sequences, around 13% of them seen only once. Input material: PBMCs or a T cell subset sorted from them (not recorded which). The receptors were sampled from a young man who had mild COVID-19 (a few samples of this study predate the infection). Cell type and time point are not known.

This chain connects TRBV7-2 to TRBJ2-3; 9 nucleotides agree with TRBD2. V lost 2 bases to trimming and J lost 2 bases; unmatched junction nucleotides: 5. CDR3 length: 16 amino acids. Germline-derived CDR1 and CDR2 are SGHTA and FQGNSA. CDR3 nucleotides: TGTGCCAGCAGCTTAAGCCTAGCGGGGACCACAGATACGCAGTATTTT. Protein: CASSLSLAGTTDTQYF. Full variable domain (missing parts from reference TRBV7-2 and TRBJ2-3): GAGVSQSPSNKVTEKGKDVELRCDPISGHTALYWYRQSLGQGLEFLIYFQGNSAPDKSGLPSDRFSAERTGGSVSTLTIQRTQQEDSAVYLCASSLSLAGTTDTQYFGPGTRLTVL.

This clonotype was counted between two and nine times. The CDR3 sequence: CASSTGVTEQFF. CDR3 nucleotides: TGTGCCAGTAGTACGGGGGTGACAGAGCAGTTCTTC. The V call is TRBV19, the J call TRBJ2-1; tentative D call: TRBD2 (6 bases). The CDR3 length is 12 residues. Germline-derived CDR1 and CDR2 are LNHDA and SQIVND (reference sequence). V gave up 4 bases and J gave up 10 bases, with 11 bases separating them.

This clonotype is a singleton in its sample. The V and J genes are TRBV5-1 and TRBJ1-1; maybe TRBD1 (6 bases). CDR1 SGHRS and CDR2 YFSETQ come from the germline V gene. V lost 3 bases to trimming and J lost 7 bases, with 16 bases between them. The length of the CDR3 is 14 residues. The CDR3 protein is CASSYGRGFDEAFF. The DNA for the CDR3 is TGCGCCAGCAGCTATGGAAGGGGGTTTGATGAAGCTTTCTTT.

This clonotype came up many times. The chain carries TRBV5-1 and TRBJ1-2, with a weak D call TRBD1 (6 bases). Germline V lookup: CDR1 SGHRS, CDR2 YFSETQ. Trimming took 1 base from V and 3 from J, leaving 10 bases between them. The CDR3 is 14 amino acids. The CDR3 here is CASSLTGRDYGYTF. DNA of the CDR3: TGCGCCAGCAGCTTGACAGGGAGAGACTATGGCTACACCTTC.

The CDR3 nucleotides are TGCGCCAGCAGCACCTACAGGATGCACAATGAGCAGTTCTTC. Protein product: CASSTYRMHNEQFF. This chain links TRBV5-1 with TRBJ2-1; D perhaps matches TRBD1 (5 bases). This CDR3 region has 14 residues. CDR1 and CDR2 from the germline V gene are SGHRS and YFSETQ. Trimming cost V 4 bases and J 5 bases, with 13 bases left between them.

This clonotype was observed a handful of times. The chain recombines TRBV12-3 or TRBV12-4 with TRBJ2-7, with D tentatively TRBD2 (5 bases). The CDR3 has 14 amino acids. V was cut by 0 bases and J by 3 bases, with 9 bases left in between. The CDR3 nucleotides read TGTGCCAGCAGTTTAGCCGGACTGGACTACGAGCAGTACTTC. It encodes CASSLAGLDYEQYF.

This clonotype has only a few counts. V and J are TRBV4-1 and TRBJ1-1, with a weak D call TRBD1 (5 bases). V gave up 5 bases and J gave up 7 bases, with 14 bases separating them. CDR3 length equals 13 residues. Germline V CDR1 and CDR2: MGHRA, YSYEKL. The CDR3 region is CASSFGTWGEAFF. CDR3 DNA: TGCGCCAGCAGCTTTGGGACTTGGGGTGAAGCTTTCTTT.

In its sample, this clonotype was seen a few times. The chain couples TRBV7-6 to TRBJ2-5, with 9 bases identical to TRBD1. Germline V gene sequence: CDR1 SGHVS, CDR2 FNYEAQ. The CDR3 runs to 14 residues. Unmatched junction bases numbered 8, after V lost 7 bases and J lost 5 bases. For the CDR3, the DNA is TGTGCCAGCACGAACCGGGACAGGGACGAGACCCAGTACTTC. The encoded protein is CASTNRDRDETQYF. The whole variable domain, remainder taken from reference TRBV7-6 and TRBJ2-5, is GAGVSQSPRYKVTKRGQDVALRCDPISGHVSLYWYRQALGQGPEFLTYFNYEAQQDKSGLPNDRFSAERPEGSISTLTIQRTEQRDSAMYRCASTNRDRDETQYFGPGTRLLVL.

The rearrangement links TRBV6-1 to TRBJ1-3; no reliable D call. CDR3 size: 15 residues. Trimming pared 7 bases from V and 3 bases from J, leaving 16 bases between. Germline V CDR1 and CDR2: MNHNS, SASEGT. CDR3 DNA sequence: TGTGCCAGCACCGAAGGGCAGATCGGTGGAAACACCATATATTTT. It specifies CASTEGQIGGNTIYF.

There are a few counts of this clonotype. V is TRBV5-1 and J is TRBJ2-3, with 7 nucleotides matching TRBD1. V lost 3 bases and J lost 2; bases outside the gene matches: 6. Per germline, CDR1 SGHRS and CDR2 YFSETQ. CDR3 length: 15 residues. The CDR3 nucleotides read TGCGCCAGCAGCTCAGGGGACAGTTACACAGATACGCAGTATTTT. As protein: CASSSGDSYTDTQYF.

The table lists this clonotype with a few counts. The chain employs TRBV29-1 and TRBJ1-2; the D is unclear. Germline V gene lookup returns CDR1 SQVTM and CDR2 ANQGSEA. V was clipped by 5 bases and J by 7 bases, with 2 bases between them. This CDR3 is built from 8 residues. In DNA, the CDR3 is TGCAGCGTTCCTGGCTACACCTTC. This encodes CSVPGYTF.

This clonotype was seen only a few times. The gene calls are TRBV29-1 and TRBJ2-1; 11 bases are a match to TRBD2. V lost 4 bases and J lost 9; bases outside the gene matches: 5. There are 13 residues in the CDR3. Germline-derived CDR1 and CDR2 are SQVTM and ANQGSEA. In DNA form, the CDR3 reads TGCAGCGTTGCGGTAGCGGGGGGGTCTGAGCAGTTCTTC. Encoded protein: CSVAVAGGSEQFF.

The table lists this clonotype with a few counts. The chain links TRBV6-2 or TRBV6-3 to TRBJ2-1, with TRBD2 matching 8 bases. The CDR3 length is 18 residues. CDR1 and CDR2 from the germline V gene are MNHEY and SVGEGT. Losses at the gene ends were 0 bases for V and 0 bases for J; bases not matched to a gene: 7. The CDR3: CASSYSQLAGRSYNEQFF. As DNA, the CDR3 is TGTGCCAGCAGTTACTCGCAGCTAGCGGGTCGCTCCTACAATGAGCAGTTCTTC.

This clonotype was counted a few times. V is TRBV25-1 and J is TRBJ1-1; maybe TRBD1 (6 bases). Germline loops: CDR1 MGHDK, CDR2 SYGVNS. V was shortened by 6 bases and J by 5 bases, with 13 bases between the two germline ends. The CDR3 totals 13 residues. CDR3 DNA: TGTGCCAGCAGCGGTTGGGGGCGAACTGAAGCTTTCTTT. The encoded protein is CASSGWGRTEAFF.

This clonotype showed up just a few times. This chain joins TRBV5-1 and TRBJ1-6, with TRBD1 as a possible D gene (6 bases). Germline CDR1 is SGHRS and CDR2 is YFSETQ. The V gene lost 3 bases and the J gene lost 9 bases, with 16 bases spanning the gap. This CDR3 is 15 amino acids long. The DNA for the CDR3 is TGCGCCAGCAGCTCGAAGGGGGGTCCAAGTTCACCCCTCCACTTT. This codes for CASSSKGGPSSPLHF.

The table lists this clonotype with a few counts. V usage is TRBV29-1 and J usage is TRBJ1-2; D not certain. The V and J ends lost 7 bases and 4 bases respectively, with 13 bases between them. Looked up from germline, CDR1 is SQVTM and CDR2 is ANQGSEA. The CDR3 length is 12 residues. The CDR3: CSGDDGLYGYTF. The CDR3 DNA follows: TGCAGCGGCGACGACGGCCTCTATGGCTACACCTTC.

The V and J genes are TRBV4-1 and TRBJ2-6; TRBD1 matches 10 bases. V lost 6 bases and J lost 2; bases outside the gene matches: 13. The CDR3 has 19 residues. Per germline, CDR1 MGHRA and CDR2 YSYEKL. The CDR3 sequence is CASSLIPTGGSPGANVLTF. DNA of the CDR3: TGCGCCAGCAGTCTCATTCCGACAGGGGGCTCCCCTGGGGCCAACGTCCTGACTTTC.

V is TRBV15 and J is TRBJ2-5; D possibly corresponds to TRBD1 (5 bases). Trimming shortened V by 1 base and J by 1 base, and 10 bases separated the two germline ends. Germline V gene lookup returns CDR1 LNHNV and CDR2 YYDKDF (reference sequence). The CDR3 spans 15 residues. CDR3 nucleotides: TGTGCCACCAGCAGAGGCGGTGGGGCCCAAGAGACCCAGTACTTC. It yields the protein CATSRGGGAQETQYF.

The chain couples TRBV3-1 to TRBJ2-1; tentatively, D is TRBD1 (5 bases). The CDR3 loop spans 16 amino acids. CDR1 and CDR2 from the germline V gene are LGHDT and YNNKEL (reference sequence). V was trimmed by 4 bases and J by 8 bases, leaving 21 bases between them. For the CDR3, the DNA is TGTGCCAGCAGCCCCCGGACACCCTATACCATCCATGAGCAGTTCTTC. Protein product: CASSPRTPYTIHEQFF.

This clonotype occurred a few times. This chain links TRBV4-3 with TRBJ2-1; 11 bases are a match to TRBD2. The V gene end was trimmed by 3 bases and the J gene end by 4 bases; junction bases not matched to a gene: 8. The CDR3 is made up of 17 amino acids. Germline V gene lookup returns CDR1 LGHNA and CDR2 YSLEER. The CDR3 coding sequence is TGCGCCAGCAGCCAGAGACCGGGACTAGCGGCTTACAATGAGCAGTTCTTC. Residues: CASSQRPGLAAYNEQFF.

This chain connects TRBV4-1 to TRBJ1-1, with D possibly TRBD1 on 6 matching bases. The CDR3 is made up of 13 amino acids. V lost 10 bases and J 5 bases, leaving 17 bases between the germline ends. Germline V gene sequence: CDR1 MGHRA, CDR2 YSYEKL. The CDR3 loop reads CATTSGARTEAFF. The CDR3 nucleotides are TGCGCCACGACGTCGGGGGCGCGTACTGAAGCTTTCTTT.

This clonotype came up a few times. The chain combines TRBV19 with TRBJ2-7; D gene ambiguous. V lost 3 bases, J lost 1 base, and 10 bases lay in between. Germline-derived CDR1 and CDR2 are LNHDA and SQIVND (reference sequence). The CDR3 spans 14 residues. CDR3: CASSIYAGSYEQYF. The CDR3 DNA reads TGTGCCAGTAGTATCTACGCAGGATCCTACGAGCAGTACTTC.

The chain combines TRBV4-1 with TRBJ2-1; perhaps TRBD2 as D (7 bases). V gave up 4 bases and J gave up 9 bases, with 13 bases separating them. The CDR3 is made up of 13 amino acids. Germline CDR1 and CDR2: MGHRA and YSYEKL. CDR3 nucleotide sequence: TGCGCCAGCAGCCCGAAAAGGGGGGGTGAGCAGTTCTTC. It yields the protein CASSPKRGGEQFF.

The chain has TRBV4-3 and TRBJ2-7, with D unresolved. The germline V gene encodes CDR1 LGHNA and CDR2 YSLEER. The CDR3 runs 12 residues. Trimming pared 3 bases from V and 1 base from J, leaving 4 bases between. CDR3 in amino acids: CASSQDSYEQYF. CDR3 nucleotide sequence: TGCGCCAGCAGCCAGGATTCCTACGAGCAGTACTTC.